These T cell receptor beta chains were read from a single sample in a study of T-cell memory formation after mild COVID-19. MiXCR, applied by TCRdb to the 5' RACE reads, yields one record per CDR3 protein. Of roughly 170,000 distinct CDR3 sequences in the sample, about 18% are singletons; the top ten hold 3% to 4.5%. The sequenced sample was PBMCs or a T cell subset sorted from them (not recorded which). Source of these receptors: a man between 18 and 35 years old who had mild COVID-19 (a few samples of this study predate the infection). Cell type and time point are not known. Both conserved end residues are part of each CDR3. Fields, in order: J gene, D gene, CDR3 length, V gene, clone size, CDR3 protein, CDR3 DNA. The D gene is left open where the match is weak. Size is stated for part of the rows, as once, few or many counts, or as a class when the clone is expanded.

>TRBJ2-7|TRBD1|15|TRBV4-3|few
CASSTGTGREYEQYF
TGCGCCAGCAGCACCGGGACAGGGAGAGAGTACGAGCAGTACTTC
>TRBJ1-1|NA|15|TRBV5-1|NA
CASSLVGGDYTEAFF
TGCGCCAGCAGCTTGGTTGGGGGCGATTACACTGAAGCTTTCTTT
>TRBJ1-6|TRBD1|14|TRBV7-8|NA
CASSLGGQGSPLHF
TGTGCCAGCAGCTTAGGGGGACAGGGGTCACCCCTCCACTTT
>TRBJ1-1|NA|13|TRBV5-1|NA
CASSLRDNTEVFF
TGCGCCAGCAGCTTAAGGGATAACACTGAAGTTTTCTTT
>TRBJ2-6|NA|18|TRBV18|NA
CASSSRQATSSGANVLTF
TGTGCCAGCTCATCTAGACAGGCCACGAGCTCTGGGGCCAACGTCCTGACTTTC
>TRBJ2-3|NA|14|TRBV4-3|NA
CASSQGDGTDTQYF
TGCGCCAGCAGCCAGGGGGATGGCACAGATACGCAGTATTTT
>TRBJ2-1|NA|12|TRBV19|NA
CASSTRQAEQFF
TGTGCCAGTAGTACCCGACAGGCAGAGCAGTTCTTC
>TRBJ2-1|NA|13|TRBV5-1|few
CASTPGEYNEQFF
TGCGCCAGCACACCCGGGGAGTACAATGAGCAGTTCTTC
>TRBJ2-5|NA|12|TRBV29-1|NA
CSVELLGETQYF
TGCAGCGTTGAATTACTAGGGGAGACCCAGTACTTC
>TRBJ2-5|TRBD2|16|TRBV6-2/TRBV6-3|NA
CASSMGSAGGPATQYF
TGTGCCAGCAGTATGGGATCAGCGGGGGGGCCCGCGACCCAGTACTTC
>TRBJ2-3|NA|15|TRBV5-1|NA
CASSTGPTQVDTQYF
TGCGCCAGCAGCACGGGACCCACGCAGGTAGATACGCAGTATTTT
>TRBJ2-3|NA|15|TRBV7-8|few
CASSLGPASTDTQYF
TGTGCCAGCAGCTTAGGTCCAGCTAGCACAGATACGCAGTATTTT
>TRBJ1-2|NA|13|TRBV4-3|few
CASSQGLGDGYTF
TGCGCCAGCAGCCAAGGCCTAGGGGACGGCTACACCTTC
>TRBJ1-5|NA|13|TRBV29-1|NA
CSVVVGGNQPQHF
TGCAGCGTTGTGGTAGGGGGCAATCAGCCCCAGCATTTT
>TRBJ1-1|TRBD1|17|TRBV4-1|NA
CASSHEREGAWSTEAFF
TGCGCCAGCAGCCATGAAAGGGAGGGGGCTTGGAGCACTGAAGCTTTCTTT
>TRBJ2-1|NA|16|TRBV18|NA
CASSPNFTGPYNEQFF
TGTGCCAGCTCACCAAATTTCACAGGACCATACAATGAGCAGTTCTTC
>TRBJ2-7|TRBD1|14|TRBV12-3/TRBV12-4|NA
CASSRQDGQVEQYF
TGTGCCAGCAGCCGACAGGACGGACAGGTCGAGCAGTACTTC
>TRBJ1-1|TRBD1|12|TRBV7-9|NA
CASSLDRAEAFF
TGTGCCAGCAGCCTAGACAGGGCTGAAGCTTTCTTT
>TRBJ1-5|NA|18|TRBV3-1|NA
CASSQDPTGQGKNQPQHF
TGTGCCAGCAGCCAAGATCCCACGGGGCAGGGGAAGAATCAGCCCCAGCATTTT
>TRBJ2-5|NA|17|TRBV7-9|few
CASSRLGHSRVAKTQYF
TGTGCCAGCAGCCGCCTGGGACACAGTAGGGTCGCGAAGACCCAGTACTTC
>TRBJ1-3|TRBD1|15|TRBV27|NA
CASRQGAISGNTIYF
TGTGCCAGCCGACAGGGGGCGATCTCTGGAAACACCATATATTTT
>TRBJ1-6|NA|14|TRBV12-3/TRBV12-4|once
CASSSRVSGLALHF
TGTGCCAGCAGTTCGAGGGTTTCTGGGTTGGCCCTCCACTTT
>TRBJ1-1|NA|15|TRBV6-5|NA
CASSSDHRRNTEAFF
TGTGCCAGCAGTTCAGACCACAGGAGGAACACTGAAGCTTTCTTT
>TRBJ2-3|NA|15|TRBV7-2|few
CASSLVGARTDTQYF
TGTGCCAGCAGCTTAGTGGGGGCCAGGACAGATACGCAGTATTTT
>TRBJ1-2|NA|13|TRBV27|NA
CASSFVEGYGYTF
TGTGCCAGCAGTTTTGTCGAGGGCTATGGCTACACCTTC
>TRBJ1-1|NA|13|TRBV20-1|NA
CSAAEGGYTEAFF
TGCAGTGCGGCAGAGGGGGGGTACACTGAAGCTTTCTTT
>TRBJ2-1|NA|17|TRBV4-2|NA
CASSQERLGLGHNEQFF
TGTGCCAGCAGCCAAGAGCGGCTGGGGCTCGGGCACAATGAGCAGTTCTTC
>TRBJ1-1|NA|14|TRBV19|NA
CASSPWARNTEAFF
TGTGCCAGTAGTCCCTGGGCTCGGAACACTGAAGCTTTCTTT
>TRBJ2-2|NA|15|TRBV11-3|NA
CASSSGTLNTGELFF
TGTGCCAGCAGTTCCGGGACCCTGAACACCGGGGAGCTGTTTTTT
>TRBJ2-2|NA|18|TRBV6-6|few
CASSSLQLGAGNTGELFF
TGTGCCAGCAGTTCCCTACAGCTGGGGGCTGGGAACACCGGGGAGCTGTTTTTT
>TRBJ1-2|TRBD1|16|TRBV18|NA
CASSSVSQGAFNGYTF
TGTGCCAGCTCATCTGTAAGCCAGGGGGCCTTTAATGGCTACACCTTC
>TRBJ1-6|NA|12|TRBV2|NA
CASRSDLSPLHF
TGTGCCAGCAGGTCAGATCTCTCACCCCTCCACTTT
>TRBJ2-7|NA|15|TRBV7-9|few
CASSLGRGGKYEQYF
TGTGCCAGCAGCTTGGGCAGGGGGGGAAAGTACGAGCAGTACTTC
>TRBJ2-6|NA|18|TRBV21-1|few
CASSKVGGPVSGANVLTF
TGTGCCAGCAGCAAAGTAGGCGGCCCGGTCTCTGGGGCCAACGTCCTGACTTTC
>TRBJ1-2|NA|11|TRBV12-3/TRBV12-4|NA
CASRGFYGYTF
TGTGCCAGCAGGGGATTCTATGGCTACACCTTC
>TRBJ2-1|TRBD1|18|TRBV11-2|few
CASSSRTGGNKEYNEQFF
TGTGCCAGCAGCTCCCGGACAGGGGGAAATAAAGAATACAATGAGCAGTTCTTC
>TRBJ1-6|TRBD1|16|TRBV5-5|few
CASSYKPGQGDSPLHF
TGTGCCAGCAGCTATAAACCGGGACAGGGTGATTCACCCCTCCACTTT
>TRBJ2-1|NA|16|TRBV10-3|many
CAISSRGRSLYNEQFF
TGTGCCATCAGCAGCCGGGGCCGCTCCCTCTACAATGAGCAGTTCTTC
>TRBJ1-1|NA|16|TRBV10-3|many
CAISESRTAMNTEAFF
TGTGCCATCAGTGAGTCCAGGACAGCGATGAACACTGAAGCTTTCTTT
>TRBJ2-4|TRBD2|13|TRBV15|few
CATSRDRGEIQYF
TGTGCCACCAGCAGAGATCGGGGGGAAATTCAGTACTTC
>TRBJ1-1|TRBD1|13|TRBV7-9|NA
CASSNQGAAEAFF
TGTGCCAGCAGCAATCAGGGGGCTGCTGAAGCTTTCTTT
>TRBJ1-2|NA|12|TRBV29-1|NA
CSVRRSGYGYTF
TGCAGCGTACGACGGTCGGGCTATGGCTACACCTTC
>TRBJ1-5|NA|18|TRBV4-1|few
CASSREPTGLYSNQPQHF
TGCGCCAGCAGCCGAGAACCCACAGGTTTATATAGCAATCAGCCCCAGCATTTT
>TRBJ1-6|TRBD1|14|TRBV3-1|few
CASSQRQGSSPLHF
TGTGCCAGCAGCCAAAGACAGGGGAGTTCACCCCTCCACTTT
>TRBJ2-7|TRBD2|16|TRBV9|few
CASSVGGTSGSYEQYF
TGTGCCAGCAGCGTAGGAGGCACTAGCGGCTCCTACGAGCAGTACTTC
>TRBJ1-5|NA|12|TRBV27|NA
CALTQAWEPQHF
TGTGCCCTCACTCAAGCCTGGGAGCCCCAGCATTTT
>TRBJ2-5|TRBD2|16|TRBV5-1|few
CASSLVLAGTQETQYF
TGCGCCAGCAGCTTGGTCCTAGCGGGGACTCAAGAGACCCAGTACTTC
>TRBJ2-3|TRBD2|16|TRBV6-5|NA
CASSRTSGGLADTQYF
TGTGCCAGCAGTCGGACTAGCGGGGGGCTGGCAGATACGCAGTATTTT
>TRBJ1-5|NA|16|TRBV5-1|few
CASSPQPGREGRPQHF
TGCGCCAGCAGCCCCCAACCTGGACGGGAGGGTCGGCCCCAGCATTTT